The 22 T cell receptor beta chains below come from one sample, sequenced in a study of spatial heterogeneity in lung cancer. MiXCR was run by TCRdb on the 5' RACE reads, yielding one entry per CDR3 protein. Of tens of thousands of distinct CDR3 sequences listed, about an eighth were seen once; the top ten hold 55% to 65%. Time point reported: sample taken at primary tumor resection. Material for sequencing was whole RNA from tumor, nontumor lung or frozen PBMC, left unsorted. The starting material was PBMCs, obtained at surgery. These receptor sequences come from a male donor with early-stage non-small cell lung cancer.

This clonotype occurred many times. V gene TRBV6-6 combines with J gene TRBJ1-2, with 8 bases that match TRBD1. The CDR3 contains 13 residues. V was pared by 6 bases and J by 4 bases, with 4 bases of the junction left unmatched. Germline CDR1 and CDR2: MNHNY and SVGAGI (reference sequence). DNA for the CDR3: TGTGCCAGCAGACCGGGACAGGTCTATGGCTACACCTTC. Its translation: CASRPGQVYGYTF.

This clonotype was seen a few times. V gene TRBV4-2 combines with J gene TRBJ2-7, with 9 bases matching TRBD2. Losses at the gene ends were 0 bases for V and 3 bases for J; bases not matched to a gene: 6. The CDR3 loop spans 16 amino acids. Germline CDR1 LGHNA, CDR2 YNFKEQ. The CDR3 is CASSQERGGGDYEQYF. DNA of the CDR3: TGTGCCAGCAGCCAAGAGCGCGGCGGGGGGGACTACGAGCAGTACTTC.

The CDR3 nucleotides read TGTGCCAGTAGTTCCCGAATAGCGGGAGTTCCCTACAATGAGCAGTTCTTC. This gives the protein CASSSRIAGVPYNEQFF. The rearrangement links TRBV19 to TRBJ2-1; 9 bases are shared with TRBD2. This CDR3 is 17 amino acids long. The J segment lost 2 bases and the V segment lost 5 bases, leaving 10 bases of the junction unmatched. Germline V gene lookup returns CDR1 LNHDA and CDR2 SQIVND (reference sequence).

The chain combines TRBV4-1 with TRBJ2-7; 7 bases line up with TRBD1. The J segment lost 6 bases and the V segment lost 0 bases, leaving 5 bases of the junction unmatched. The V gene's germline CDR1 is MGHRA and CDR2 YSYEKL. This CDR3 contains 14 residues. The CDR3 sequence: CASSQEDRLTEQYF. Here the CDR3 DNA reads TGCGCCAGCAGCCAAGAGGACAGGTTGACCGAGCAGTACTTC.

Only a few counts were recorded for this clonotype. This chain links TRBV6-6 with TRBJ2-5, with 11 bases aligning to TRBD2. The trim removed 6 bases at V and 5 bases at J, leaving 8 bases unmatched. Germline V gene sequence: CDR1 MNHNY, CDR2 SVGAGI (reference sequence). The CDR3 is 15 amino acids. DNA for the CDR3: TGTGCCAGCAGGGTACTAGCGGGGGCCGGGGAGACCCAGTACTTC. This sequence encodes CASRVLAGAGETQYF.

This clonotype came up many times. The chain carries TRBV28 and TRBJ2-1; TRBD1 might be the D (5 bases). Germline assignment: CDR1 MDHEN and CDR2 SYDVKM. The CDR3 contains 14 residues. The germline V and J ends were trimmed by 3 bases and 7 bases, with 13 bases remaining between them. The CDR3 loop is CASSFGTGINEQFF. DNA of the CDR3: TGTGCCAGCAGTTTTGGCACAGGCATAAATGAGCAGTTCTTC.

V and J are TRBV5-1 and TRBJ2-2; TRBD1 aligns across 9 bases. The CDR3 length is 14 residues. Germline values: CDR1 SGHRS, CDR2 YFSETQ. V was pared by 6 bases and J by 5 bases, with 5 bases of the junction left unmatched. The CDR3 coding sequence is TGCGCCAGCACCGGGACAGGGAGTACCGGGGAGCTGTTTTTT. Protein: CASTGTGSTGELFF.

This chain uses TRBV12-3 or TRBV12-4 with TRBJ2-4; tentatively, D is TRBD1 (6 bases). This CDR3 contains 14 residues. Trimming stripped 7 bases from V and 0 bases from J, with 10 bases between. In DNA form, the CDR3 reads TGTGCCAGCAACCAGGGGCTAGCCAAAAACATTCAGTACTTC. This translates into CASNQGLAKNIQYF.

Many counts were recorded for this clonotype. This chain connects TRBV5-4 to TRBJ1-4, with D possibly matching TRBD1 (5 bases). Looked up from germline, CDR1 is SGHNT and CDR2 is YYREEE (reference sequence). The V end was cut by 4 bases, the J end by 2 bases, with 9 bases between. The CDR3 consists of 14 residues. Here the CDR3 reads CASSEDSTNEKLFF. DNA of the CDR3: TGTGCCAGCAGCGAAGACAGTACTAATGAAAAACTGTTTTTT.

The chain joins TRBV12-3 or TRBV12-4 to TRBJ2-1; weak D call: TRBD2 (6 bases). Trimming shortened V by 10 bases and J by 9 bases, and 16 bases separated the two germline ends. The CDR3 is made up of 12 amino acids. CDR3 DNA sequence: TGTGCCACCAGCAAGCCTAGCGTTGAGCAGTTCTTC. This codes for CATSKPSVEQFF.

Many counts were recorded for this clonotype. The CDR3 nucleotides read TGTGCCAGCAGTTTATTTGGGAGCTCCTACAATGAGCAGTTCTTC. Its translation: CASSLFGSSYNEQFF. The V and J genes are TRBV27 and TRBJ2-1, with D tentatively TRBD2 (5 bases). The V end was cut by 1 base, the J end by 0 bases, with 7 bases between. Germline CDR1 reads MNHEY; CDR2 reads SMNVEV (reference sequence). CDR3 size: 15 residues.

This clonotype was picked up a small number of times. V gene TRBV5-1 combines with J gene TRBJ2-2; D is unclear. The CDR3 length is 16 residues. Germline values: CDR1 SGHRS, CDR2 YFSETQ. Trimming removed 3 bases from V and 1 base from J, with 13 bases in between. The CDR3 loop reads CASSSILGGNTGELFF. The CDR3 nucleotides read TGCGCCAGCAGCTCTATCCTGGGCGGGAACACCGGGGAGCTGTTTTTT.

This clonotype turned up a few times. The V gene is TRBV11-3, the J gene TRBJ2-1; 9 bases match TRBD2. This CDR3 spans 17 amino acids. Germline V gene lookup returns CDR1 SGHNT and CDR2 YENEEA. The trim removed 5 bases at V and 2 bases at J, leaving 10 bases unmatched. The CDR3 sequence is CASSGPSGDLAYNEQFF. The CDR3 DNA is TGTGCCAGCAGCGGGCCTAGCGGGGATCTGGCCTACAATGAGCAGTTCTTC.

V gene TRBV2 combines with J gene TRBJ2-3; D is perhaps TRBD1 or TRBD2 (5 bases each). Trimming took 6 bases from V and 2 from J, leaving 9 bases between them. CDR1 is SNHLY and CDR2 is FYNNEI in the germline V gene. The CDR3 covers 13 residues. The CDR3: CASRRGPTDTQYF. The CDR3 DNA reads TGTGCCAGCAGGAGGGGCCCCACAGATACGCAGTATTTT.

V is TRBV7-2 and J is TRBJ1-5, with D maybe TRBD1 (6 bases). The CDR3 totals 14 residues. V was shortened by 6 bases and J by 4 bases, with 13 bases between the two germline ends. The germline CDR1 and CDR2 sequences are SGHTA and FQGNSA. CDR3 loop: CASSRQAGNQPQHF. CDR3 DNA sequence: TGTGCCAGCAGTCGACAGGCGGGGAATCAGCCCCAGCATTTT.

This clonotype turned up a few times. The chain carries TRBV18 and TRBJ2-3; TRBD2 might be the D (5 bases). This CDR3 spans 13 amino acids. Trimming took 3 bases from V and 4 from J, leaving 8 bases between them. CDR1 is KGHSH, CDR2 LQKENI, per germline. CDR3 nucleotides: TGTGCCAGCTCACCCCTAGCTGCAGATACGCAGTATTTT. As protein: CASSPLAADTQYF.

This rearrangement joins TRBV21-1 to TRBJ1-4; no check of the table's D call, TRBD1, against the DNA was made. TRBV21-1 is deemed a pseudogene. The CDR3 runs 16 residues. CDR3 amino acids: CASSKKRTGMNEKLFF. The CDR3 coding sequence is TGTGCCAGCAGCAAAAAACGGACAGGAATGAATGAAAAACTGTTTTTT.

The chain carries TRBV20-1 and TRBJ1-2; TRBD1 is a possible D gene (5 bases). Trimming shortened V by 0 bases and J by 8 bases, and 19 bases separated the two germline ends. This CDR3 region has 15 residues. In germline, CDR1 is DFQATT, CDR2 SNEGSKA (reference sequence). This chain's CDR3 is CSARDQGPLIRGYTF. Written as DNA, the CDR3 is TGCAGTGCTAGAGATCAGGGACCCCTTATCCGGGGCTACACCTTC.

The gene calls are TRBV25-1 and TRBJ1-5; no clear D gene. Germline V lookup: CDR1 MGHDK, CDR2 SYGVNS. V gave up 1 base and J gave up 7 bases, with 11 bases separating them. The length of the CDR3 is 14 residues. CDR3 bases: TGTGCCAGCAGTGAATTCGGAGAGGTGCAGCCCCAGCATTTT. This sequence encodes CASSEFGEVQPQHF.

This clonotype was observed a handful of times. The chain uses TRBV27 and TRBJ1-2, with D perhaps TRBD1 (6 bases). The CDR3 is 15 amino acids. V was shortened by 3 bases and J by 4 bases, with 15 bases between the two germline ends. Germline CDR1 and CDR2: MNHEY and SMNVEV (reference sequence). The CDR3 nucleotides read TGTGCCAGCAGTTTCTGGGGGGGGCAAGGCTATGGCTACACCTTC. This codes for CASSFWGGQGYGYTF.

The table lists this clonotype with many counts. The genes are TRBV5-5 and TRBJ1-1, with TRBD1 matching over 8 bases. CDR1 and CDR2 from the germline V gene are SGHKS and YYEKEE (reference sequence). V trimming: 0 bases; J trimming: 7 bases; junction bases outside the gene matches: 5. This CDR3 spans 14 amino acids. The chain's CDR3 is CASSLAGTGGEAFF. The CDR3 DNA reads as TGTGCCAGCAGCTTGGCCGGGACAGGCGGTGAAGCTTTCTTT. The whole variable domain, filled in from reference TRBV5-5 and TRBJ1-1, reads DAGVTQSPTHLIKTRGQQVTLRCSPISGHKSVSWYQQVLGQGPQFIFQYYEKEERGRGNFPDRFSARQFPNYSSELNVNALLLGDSALYLCASSLAGTGGEAFFGQGTRLTVV.

This clonotype was counted between two and nine times. CDR3 nucleotides: TGTGCCAGCAGCTCCAATCTACTAGCGGGAGGGAGTGATACGCAGTATTTT. Translation: CASSSNLLAGGSDTQYF. The chain carries TRBV13 and TRBJ2-3; 13 nucleotides line up with TRBD2. Losses at the gene ends were 4 bases for V and 6 bases for J; bases not matched to a gene: 10. The germline V gene has CDR1 PRHDT and CDR2 FYEKMQ (reference sequence). The CDR3 consists of 17 residues.